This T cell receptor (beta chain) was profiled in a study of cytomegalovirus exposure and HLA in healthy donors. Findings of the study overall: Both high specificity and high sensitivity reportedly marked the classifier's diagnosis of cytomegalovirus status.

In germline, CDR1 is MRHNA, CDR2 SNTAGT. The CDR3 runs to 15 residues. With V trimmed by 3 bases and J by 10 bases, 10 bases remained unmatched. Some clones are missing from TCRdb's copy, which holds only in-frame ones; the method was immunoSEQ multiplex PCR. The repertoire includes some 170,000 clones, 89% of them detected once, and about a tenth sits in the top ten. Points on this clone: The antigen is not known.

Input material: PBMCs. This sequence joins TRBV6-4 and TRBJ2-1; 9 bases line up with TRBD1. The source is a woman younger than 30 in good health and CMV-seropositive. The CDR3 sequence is CASSERQGGPQEQFF. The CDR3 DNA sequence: TGTGCCAGCAGTGAACGACAGGGGGGCCCCCAAGAGCAGTTCTTC.